This T cell receptor beta chain was sequenced for a study of blood T cell repertoires in COVID-19. Overall study: T cells, B-cell-depleted T cells, or PBMCs provided the cDNA or gDNA that served as material.

In its sample, this clone was seen once. The CDR3 totals 16 residues. CDR1 is LNHDA and CDR2 is SQIVND in the germline V gene (reference sequence). V was shortened by 3 bases and J by 5 bases, with 17 bases between the two germline ends. As processed by the authors: Estimation of nucleated cell counts was performed using reference gene primer amplification. Clones were sequenced by immunoSEQ multiplex PCR, and TCRdb holds only the in-frame ones, with some missing. Clone size and V and J calls were adopted from that table, with D and trimming inferred from the DNA. The sample carries 140,000 to 150,000 clones, around 80% recorded once. Categorization into cohorts depended on clinical history that participants reported.

V usage is TRBV19 and J usage is TRBJ2-1; possible D gene TRBD1, 6 bases. This clonotype was obtained from a woman aged 50 to 60 who had recovered from COVID-19. Sequencing was done on a sample of PBMCs or T cells enriched from blood (not recorded which). CDR3 in DNA: TGTGCCAGTAGTATGTTTAGCCAGGGGATCAACAATGAGCAGTTCTTC. Translated, it gives CASSMFSQGINNEQFF.